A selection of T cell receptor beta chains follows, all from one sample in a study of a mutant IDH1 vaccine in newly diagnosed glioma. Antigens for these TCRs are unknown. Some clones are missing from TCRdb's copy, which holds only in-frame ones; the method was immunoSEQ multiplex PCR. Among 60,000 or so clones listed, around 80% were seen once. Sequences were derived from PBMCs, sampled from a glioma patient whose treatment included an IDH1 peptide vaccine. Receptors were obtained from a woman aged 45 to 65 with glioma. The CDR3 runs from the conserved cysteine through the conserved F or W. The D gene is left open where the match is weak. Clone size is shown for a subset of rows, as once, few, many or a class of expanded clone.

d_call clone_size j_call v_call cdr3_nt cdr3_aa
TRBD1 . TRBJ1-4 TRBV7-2 TGTGCCAGCAGCTTAGCAGGGGGCTTGGGAGAAAAACTGTTTTTT CASSLAGGLGEKLFF
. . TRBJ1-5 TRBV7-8 TGTGCCAGCAGCTTATTCGCCGGGGGCGGAGGTCAGCCCCAGCATTTT CASSLFAGGGGQPQHF
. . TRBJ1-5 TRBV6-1 TGTGCCAGCAGAGAAATGAGGACCAACTTTAGGCAGCCCCAGCATTTT CASREMRTNFRQPQHF
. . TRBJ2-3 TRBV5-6 TGTGCCAGCAGAGAAGAGGGCGCCAATACGCAGTATTTT CASREEGANTQYF
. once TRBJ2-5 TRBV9 TGTGCCAGCAGCGTACATAGTTTTGAGACCCAGTACTTC CASSVHSFETQYF
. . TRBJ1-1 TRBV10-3 TGTGCCATCAGGGAGAACACTGAAGCTTTCTTT CAIRENTEAFF
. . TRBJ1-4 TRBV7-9 TGTGCCAGCAGCCTCCTTCAATTAGGATCCCGGCCTAATGAAAAACTGTTTTTT CASSLLQLGSRPNEKLFF
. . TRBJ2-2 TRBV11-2 TGTGCCAGCAGCTTAGGACTGACGGATAACACCGGGGAGCTGTTTTTT CASSLGLTDNTGELFF
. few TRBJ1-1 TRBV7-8 TGTGCCAGCAGCCCAGAACAAGAATTT CASSPEQEF
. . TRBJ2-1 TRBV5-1 TGCGCCAGCAGCTTGGCCCCGGGTGGGACTGGTCCGAGTGAGCAGTTCTTC CASSLAPGGTGPSEQFF
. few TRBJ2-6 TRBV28 TGTGCCAGCAGTTTCCCTGGGGTTGGGGCCAACGTCCTGACTTTC CASSFPGVGANVLTF
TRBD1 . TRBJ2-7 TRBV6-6 TGTGCCAGCAGTCGACAGGGGAACGAGCAGTACTTC CASSRQGNEQYF
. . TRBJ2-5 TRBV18 TGTGCCAGCTCACCCATATCAGGACGGGGAGAGACCCAGTACTTC CASSPISGRGETQYF
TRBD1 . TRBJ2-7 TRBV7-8 TGTGCCACCCAAGGACGGATGGGACAGGGACTTTACGAGCAGTACTTC CATQGRMGQGLYEQYF
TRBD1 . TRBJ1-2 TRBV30 TGTGCCTGGAGTCACCGACAGGGCTTTCGCTATGGCTACACCTTC CAWSHRQGFRYGYTF
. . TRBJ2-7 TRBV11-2 TGTGCCAGCAGCTTATCGGACATCTCCTACGAGCAGTACTTC CASSLSDISYEQYF
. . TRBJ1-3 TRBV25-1 TGTGCCAGCAGCGGATTTACCTCTGGAAACACCATATATTTT CASSGFTSGNTIYF
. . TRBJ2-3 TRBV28 TGTGCCAGCAGTTCTCCAGGAGGGCAGACAGATACGCAGTATTTT CASSSPGGQTDTQYF
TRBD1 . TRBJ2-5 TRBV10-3 TGTGCCATCAGAGGGACAGGGGACGAGGAGACCCAGTACTTC CAIRGTGDEETQYF
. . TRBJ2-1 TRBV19 TGTGCCAGTAGTACACCTTACACGTACAATGAGCAGTTCTTC CASSTPYTYNEQFF
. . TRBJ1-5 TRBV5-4 TGTGCCAGCAGCAACCAGGGTTATCAGCCCCAGCATTTT CASSNQGYQPQHF
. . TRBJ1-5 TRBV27 TGTGCCAGCAGTTTAAAGGATAGCAATCAGCCCCAGCATTTT CASSLKDSNQPQHF
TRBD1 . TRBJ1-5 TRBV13 TGTGCCAGCAGCCCTACCCAGCCCGACCGGGACAGGGTCAGCAATCAGCCCCAGCATTTT CASSPTQPDRDRVSNQPQHF
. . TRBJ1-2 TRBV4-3 TGCGCCAGCAGCCAAGTTAGTGCAGAGTATGGCTACACCTTC CASSQVSAEYGYTF
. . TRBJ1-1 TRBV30 TGTGCCTGGAGTGGGGGACGGGGTGAAGCTTTCTTT CAWSGGRGEAFF
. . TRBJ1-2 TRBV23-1 TGCGCCAGCAGTCAATCGGAAAGTCTCCTTAACTATGGCTACACCTTC CASSQSESLLNYGYTF
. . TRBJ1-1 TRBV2 TGTGCCAGCAGGGATCTTGGGGGGGGCTCTGAAGCTTTCTTT CASRDLGGGSEAFF
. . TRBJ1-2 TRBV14 TGTGCCAGCAGCCAAGATTTGAGGGGACCCAACTATGGCTACACCTTC CASSQDLRGPNYGYTF
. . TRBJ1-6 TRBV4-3 TGCGCCAGCAGCCAAGAGGGCCTAGGGGGGTATAATTCACCCCTCCACTTT CASSQEGLGGYNSPLHF
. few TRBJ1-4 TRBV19 TGTGCCAGTGGTAATGAAAAACTGTTTTTT CASGNEKLFF
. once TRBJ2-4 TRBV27 TGTGCCAGCAGACCCGGGGGGCTCGGTCTGAACATTCAGTACTTC CASRPGGLGLNIQYF
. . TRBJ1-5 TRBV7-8 TGTGCCAGCAGCGGTTCATATAGCAATCAGCCCCAGCATTTT CASSGSYSNQPQHF
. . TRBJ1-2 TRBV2 TGTGCCAGCAGTGAAGCGCGAAGCTATGGCTACACCTTC CASSEARSYGYTF
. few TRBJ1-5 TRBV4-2 TGTGCCAGCAGCCGCGAGGAGGGGCAGCCCCAGCATTTT CASSREEGQPQHF
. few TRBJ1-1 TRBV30 TGTGCCTGGAGTGTAGGGGGGAACACTGAAGCTTTCTTT CAWSVGGNTEAFF
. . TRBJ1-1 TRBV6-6 TGTGCCAGCAGTTACTCCTCTCTAGGGGTTAGAACTGAAGCTTTCTTT CASSYSSLGVRTEAFF
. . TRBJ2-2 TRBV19 TGTGCCAGTAGTACCTCAGCGCCCACCGGGGAGCTGTTTTTT CASSTSAPTGELFF
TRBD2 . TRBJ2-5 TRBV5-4 TGTGCCAGCAGCTTTGGCCTAGCGGGGATCCAAGAGACCCAGTACTTC CASSFGLAGIQETQYF
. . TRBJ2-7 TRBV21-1 TGTGCCAGCAGCTTTCTCACCCAGGGGAGCTTAGGGGAGCAGTACTTC CASSFLTQGSLGEQYF
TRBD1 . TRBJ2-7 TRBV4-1 TGCGCCAGCGGATCAAACAGGGGCTACGAGCAGTACTTC CASGSNRGYEQYF
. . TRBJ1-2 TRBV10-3 TGTGCCATCAGTGAGCCGGGGGGCTATGGCTACACCTTC CAISEPGGYGYTF
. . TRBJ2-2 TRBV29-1 TGCAGCGTTTATGGGAGCACCGGGGAGCTGTTTTTT CSVYGSTGELFF
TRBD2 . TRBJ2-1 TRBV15 TGTGCCACCAGCGGTAGCGGGGGGATCGGCTCCTACAATGAGCAGTTCTTC CATSGSGGIGSYNEQFF
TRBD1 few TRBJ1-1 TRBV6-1 TGTGCCAGCAGTGAGAGGCAGGGGGATAATACTGAAGCTTTCTTT CASSERQGDNTEAFF
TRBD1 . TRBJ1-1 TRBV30 TGTGCCGTATTTTCGAGCCTCCCGGGACAGGGTATGAACACTGAAGCTTTCTTT CAVFSSLPGQGMNTEAFF
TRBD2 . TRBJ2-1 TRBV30 TGTGCCTGGAGTAGAGCTAGCGGGACAAATGAGCAGTTCTTC CAWSRASGTNEQFF
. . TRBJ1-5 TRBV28 TGTGCCAGCAGTCCCGAGGGGGGTAGCAATCAGCCCCAGCATTTT CASSPEGGSNQPQHF
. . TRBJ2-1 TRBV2 TGTGCCAGCACCTTCAGTCGACTAGAGGTAAATGAGCAGTTCTTC CASTFSRLEVNEQFF
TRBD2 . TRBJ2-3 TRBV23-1 TGCGCCAGCAGTCTGAGCCTAGCGGGGGGGCTGGGAGATACGCAGTATTTT CASSLSLAGGLGDTQYF
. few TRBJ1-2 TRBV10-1 TGCGCCAGCAGGGAGGTAGACCACCGTGCCGCCTTAGACTATGGCTACACCTTC CASREVDHRAALDYGYTF
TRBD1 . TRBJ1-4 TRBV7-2 TGTGCCAGCAGCCAGGGGACAGGGGGTAATGAAAAACTGTTTTTT CASSQGTGGNEKLFF
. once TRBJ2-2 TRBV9 TGTGCCAGCAGGGAGGGGCAGAACACCGGGGAGCTGTTTTTT CASREGQNTGELFF